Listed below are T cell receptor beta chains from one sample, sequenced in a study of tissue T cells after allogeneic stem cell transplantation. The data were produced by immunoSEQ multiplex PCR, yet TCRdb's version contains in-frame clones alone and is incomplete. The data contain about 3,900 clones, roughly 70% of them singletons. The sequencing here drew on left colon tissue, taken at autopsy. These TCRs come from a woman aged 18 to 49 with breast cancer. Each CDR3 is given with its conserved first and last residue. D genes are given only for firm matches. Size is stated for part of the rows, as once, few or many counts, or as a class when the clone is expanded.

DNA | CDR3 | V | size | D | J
TGTGCCAGCAGCTTAGTGGGACAGGGAGGCACTGAAGCTTTCTTT | CASSLVGQGGTEAFF | TRBV7-2 | . | TRBD1 | TRBJ1-1
TGTGCCAGCAGCTTAGCGGACAGAGACGCTTTCTTT | CASSLADRDAFF | TRBV7-9 | . | . | TRBJ1-1
TGCAGTGCCACAGGGGGCAACGAGCAGTACTTC | CSATGGNEQYF | TRBV20-1 | few | TRBD1 | TRBJ2-7
TGTGCCAGCAGCCAGCAATCCGGGACAGAGACTACCTACGAGCAGTACTTC | CASSQQSGTETTYEQYF | TRBV11-2 | few | TRBD1 | TRBJ2-7
TGCGCCAGCAGCCTAACAGGGGGCACTGAAGCTTTCTTT | CASSLTGGTEAFF | TRBV5-1 | few | TRBD1 | TRBJ1-1
TGTGCCAGGGGAGACCAGAGATATTGCCCCCTCCACTTT | CARGDQRYCPLHF | TRBV3-1/TRBV3-2 | . | . | TRBJ1-6
TGTGCCACGTCAATCCAAGCGGGAGCGGGGGGAGAGACCCAGTACTTC | CATSIQAGAGGETQYF | TRBV10-3 | . | TRBD2 | TRBJ2-5
TGTGCCAGCAAGTACGGGGAGACCCAGTACTTC | CASKYGETQYF | TRBV2 | . | . | TRBJ2-5
TGTGCCAGCAGCTTGGAGGGCACTGTTTCGGGTGAGCAGTACTTC | CASSLEGTVSGEQYF | TRBV5-4 | . | . | TRBJ2-7
TGTGCCAGCAGCACAGCAGATTACACTGAAGCTTTCTTT | CASSTADYTEAFF | TRBV6-5 | . | . | TRBJ1-1
TGTGCCAGCAGTGCTCTGACTAGCGGGGGGGGCTCAGATACGCAGTATTTT | CASSALTSGGGSDTQYF | TRBV2 | . | TRBD2 | TRBJ2-3
TGTGCCTGGAGGCTAAGGGAGCAAGAGACCCAGTACTTC | CAWRLREQETQYF | TRBV30 | . | . | TRBJ2-5
TGTGCCAGCAGTCATTCCGGCGGGCAGTTGGATCACCCCCTCCACTTT | CASSHSGGQLDHPLHF | TRBV21-1 | once | . | TRBJ1-6
TGTGCTAGTGGTTTGGCCCCGGGGGCAGGGGCAACTGGCTACACCTTC | CASGLAPGAGATGYTF | TRBV12-5 | once | . | TRBJ1-2
TGCAGCGTTGAAAGTTCGATCGTCTCCGATGAGCAGTTCTTC | CSVESSIVSDEQFF | TRBV29-1 | . | . | TRBJ2-1
TGTGCCAGCAGTGAAATAGGGGGAGCGGCGGAAGAGACCCAGTACTTC | CASSEIGGAAEETQYF | TRBV25-1 | few | . | TRBJ2-5
TGTGCCAGCAGTGGTAGGACAGGGAACTCCTACAATGAGCAGTTCTTC | CASSGRTGNSYNEQFF | TRBV28 | . | TRBD1 | TRBJ2-1
TGTGCCAGCAGCTCATATTTGGAGCTGTTTTTT | CASSSYLELFF | TRBV7-9 | . | . | TRBJ2-2
TGTGCCAGCAGCTTAGTAGGTACAGGGAACTCTGGAAACACCATATATTTT | CASSLVGTGNSGNTIYF | TRBV7-2 | . | . | TRBJ1-3
TGTGCCAGCAGTGGGCGGGACAGGGTGGAGACCCAGTACTTC | CASSGRDRVETQYF | TRBV7-8 | . | TRBD1 | TRBJ2-5
TGTGCCACCAGCAGAGATCCCCGACGACAGGGGCATAATGAAAAACTGTTTTTT | CATSRDPRRQGHNEKLFF | TRBV15 | few | TRBD1 | TRBJ1-4
TGTGCCAGTAGTATAGATTATGTCAGTTACGAGCAGTACTTC | CASSIDYVSYEQYF | TRBV19 | . | . | TRBJ2-7
TGTGCCAGCAGCTTAGAGGGGGCGTCCACGAATCAGCCCCAGCATTTT | CASSLEGASTNQPQHF | TRBV7-2 | . | TRBD1 | TRBJ1-5
TGTGCCTGGAGTCCTTTCTTGGGTGACCTTACAGGGTCGCCAAACACCATATATTTT | CAWSPFLGDLTGSPNTIYF | TRBV30 | once | . | TRBJ1-3
TGCAGCGTTGAGAACGACAGGACTGAAGCTTTCTTT | CSVENDRTEAFF | TRBV29-1 | once | . | TRBJ1-1
TGCGCCAGCAGCCAGACTACACAGGGGGGCACAGATACGCAGTATTTT | CASSQTTQGGTDTQYF | TRBV4-3 | . | TRBD1 | TRBJ2-3
TGTGCCAGCAGTTACTCCGGGACAGGGGACCACATTCAGTACTTC | CASSYSGTGDHIQYF | TRBV6-2/TRBV6-3 | once | TRBD1 | TRBJ2-4
TGTGCCAGCAGCTGGCAGGGCACCGGGGAGCTGTTTTTT | CASSWQGTGELFF | TRBV5-6 | . | . | TRBJ2-2
TGTGCCAGCTCACAAACCGGGACTAGCGGGAGGGTCGGTAAAAATGAGCAGTTCTTC | CASSQTGTSGRVGKNEQFF | TRBV18 | . | TRBD2 | TRBJ2-1
TGTGCCAGCAGAAAAGGAGCGGGAGTGGGGCAAGAGACCCAGTACTTC | CASRKGAGVGQETQYF | TRBV27 | once | TRBD2 | TRBJ2-5
TGCGCCAGCAGCCAGGCTACAGGGGGGGAAGAGACCCAGTACTTC | CASSQATGGEETQYF | TRBV4-3 | . | . | TRBJ2-5
TGTGCCAGCAGCCTCCTCGCCGGGGCGCGGGGCACTGAAGCTTTCTTT | CASSLLAGARGTEAFF | TRBV14 | . | . | TRBJ1-1
TGTGCCAGCTCACCACTGTCCGGGAGGGACGAGCAGTACTTC | CASSPLSGRDEQYF | TRBV18 | . | TRBD2 | TRBJ2-7
TGTGCCAGTAGTATCTCCACGAACACTGAAGCTTTCTTT | CASSISTNTEAFF | TRBV19 | . | . | TRBJ1-1
TGTGCCAGCAGTCCTATACAGGGACCACCCCTCCACTTT | CASSPIQGPPLHF | TRBV7-9 | once | . | TRBJ1-6
TGTGCCAGCAGGCAGCAATACGAGCAGTACTTC | CASRQQYEQYF | TRBV11-2 | . | . | TRBJ2-7
TGTGCCAGCAGTCACAGGAGCGCCCTAAATGAAAAACTGTTTTTT | CASSHRSALNEKLFF | TRBV28 | . | . | TRBJ1-4
TGTGCCAGCAGGGGGATGGCGGGAGACACCGGGGAGCTGTTTTTT | CASRGMAGDTGELFF | TRBV27 | . | TRBD2 | TRBJ2-2
TGTGCCACCAGCAGAGATCCCCGCAGGGAGGGAAGCAATCAGCCCCAGCATTTT | CATSRDPRREGSNQPQHF | TRBV15 | . | . | TRBJ1-5
TGTGCCAGCAGCTTGGGGACCGAGTCTGAAGCTTTCTTT | CASSLGTESEAFF | TRBV7-3 | . | . | TRBJ1-1
TGTGCCACCAGTGAGGCCACAGGGGACTATGGCTACACCTTC | CATSEATGDYGYTF | TRBV24-1 | . | TRBD1 | TRBJ1-2
TGTGCCAGCTCCCCCCGCAGGGGCGAGGAAAAACTGTTTTTT | CASSPRRGEEKLFF | TRBV18 | . | . | TRBJ1-4
TGCGCCAGCAGCTTGGGATGGTTCACTGGGTTAGCCAAAAACATTCAGTACTTC | CASSLGWFTGLAKNIQYF | TRBV5-1 | . | . | TRBJ2-4
TGTGCCAGCAGCTTATTGGGGGGGAGCACAGATACGCAGTATTTT | CASSLLGGSTDTQYF | TRBV7-3 | few | TRBD2 | TRBJ2-3
TGTGCCAGCAGCTTAAACGGACCACGTAGCAATCAGCCCCAGCATTTT | CASSLNGPRSNQPQHF | TRBV7-2 | . | . | TRBJ1-5
TGTGCCAGCAGACCGGGGGGGACTGAAGCTTTCTTT | CASRPGGTEAFF | TRBV6-6 | . | . | TRBJ1-1
TGTGCCAGCTCCCGGGGCGGGAACCGCGGTGAGCAGTTCTTC | CASSRGGNRGEQFF | TRBV18 | . | . | TRBJ2-1
TGTGCCAGCAGAGGACAGGGATGGCTCTTCGAGCAGTACTTC | CASRGQGWLFEQYF | TRBV6-5 | . | TRBD1 | TRBJ2-7
TGTGCCATCAACGCGGGGGGCCTACTAGAGACCCAGTACTTC | CAINAGGLLETQYF | TRBV10-3 | . | TRBD2 | TRBJ2-5
TGTGCCAGCAGTTTAAGGGGCGAGAATTCACCCCTCCACTTT | CASSLRGENSPLHF | TRBV28 | once | . | TRBJ1-6
TGTGCCAGCAGCCAAGGTCTAGCGGGAGGGGAGTATGAGCAGTTCTTC | CASSQGLAGGEYEQFF | TRBV4-2 | . | TRBD2 | TRBJ2-1
TGTGCCAGCAGCTCGAAGACCCTCGTCGAGCAAGAGACCCAGTACTTC | CASSSKTLVEQETQYF | TRBV5-4 | . | . | TRBJ2-5
TGTGCCAGCAGCCAAGGCCGGCGCTGGGGGCCGTTGGAGACCCAGTACTTC | CASSQGRRWGPLETQYF | TRBV3-1/TRBV3-2 | few | . | TRBJ2-5
TGCAGTGCTAATGAACCGGGACAGGGGCCCGATGGCTACACCTTC | CSANEPGQGPDGYTF | TRBV20-1 | once | TRBD1 | TRBJ1-2
TGTGCCAGCAGCTTACTGTGGCCAGACAGGGGTGGAAACACCATATATTTT | CASSLLWPDRGGNTIYF | TRBV5-6 | . | TRBD1 | TRBJ1-3